This T cell receptor beta chain originates from a study of T cell responses to AZD1222 COVID-19 vaccine. Whole-study findings and limits: Close to half of spike-specific TCRs reportedly recognize unmutated variant regions. Spike-specific TCR breadth and depth grew following two AZD1222 doses. Sampling captured repertoires only after the peak T cell response. Most donors were white British, females outnumbered males, and clonal diversity was possibly underestimated.

This CDR3 is 14 amino acids long. V trimming: 6 bases; J trimming: 5 bases; junction bases outside the gene matches: 7. Germline CDR1 MNHEY, CDR2 SVGEGT. With respect to this clone: The antigen remains unidentified.

Profiling relied on immunoSEQ multiplex PCR, and the TCRdb table lists in-frame clones only, not all of them. Seen here are 100,000 or so clones, around nine tenths observed once, and the top ten hold less than 3.5%. The rearrangement uses TRBV6-2 or TRBV6-3 and TRBJ1-1; 9 bases agree with TRBD1. The sample here was peripheral blood, taken on day 0 of AZD1222 vaccination. This sequence originates from an adult in good health. CDR3 residues: CASSPGTGSTEAFF. The CDR3 nucleotides are TGTGCCAGCAGCCCCGGGACAGGGTCTACTGAAGCTTTCTTT.